A selection of T cell receptor beta chains follows, all from one sample in a study of T-cell reconstitution after alpha-beta-depleted transplantation in children. TCRdb redid the calling of the PCR reads with MiXCR, one entry per CDR3 protein. Of about 240,000 distinct CDR3 sequences in the sample, 12% were seen once. Source: PBMCs from the stem cell graft donor, taken from the stem cell graft. The source of these receptors is a human donor who donated a stem cell graft to a child with acute lymphoblastic leukemia. The CDR3 runs from the conserved cysteine through the conserved F or W. The D gene is left open where the match is weak. Size values are once, few and many counts, or a class for expanded clones, and some rows have none.

J gene	V gene	D gene	clone size	CDR3 DNA	CDR3 protein
TRBJ1-2	TRBV4-3	NA	NA	TGCGCCAGCAGCAACCTGGAAAATGGCTACACCTTC	CASSNLENGYTF
TRBJ1-2	TRBV28	NA	few	TGTGCCAGCAGTTGGCGCGGTGCGGTCTCTGGCTACACCTTC	CASSWRGAVSGYTF
TRBJ1-2	TRBV14	NA	NA	TGTGCCAGCAGCCAAGCAGAACAGGCCGGAGGCACCTTC	CASSQAEQAGGTF
TRBJ1-1	TRBV11-2	NA	many	TGTGCCAGCAGCTTAAAATTCGGGGGCTTAGTGAACACTGAAGCTTTCTTT	CASSLKFGGLVNTEAFF
TRBJ1-5	TRBV27	NA	many	TGTGCCAGCAGTTTAATAGGGGGGGATCAGCCCCAGCATTTT	CASSLIGGDQPQHF
TRBJ1-5	TRBV7-2	NA	many	TGTGCCAGCAGCTTTAAACAGGGAGAACAGCCCCAGCATTTT	CASSFKQGEQPQHF
TRBJ2-1	TRBV20-1	TRBD2	many	TGCAGTGCTATGGCTAGCGGGAGTAACAATGAGCAGTTCTTC	CSAMASGSNNEQFF
TRBJ2-7	TRBV20-1	TRBD2	many	TGCAGTCCCACGACTGCGGCGGGGGTCGAGCAGTACTTC	CSPTTAAGVEQYF
TRBJ2-7	TRBV11-1	NA	many	TGTGCCAGCAGCTTCCTAGCTGCGAGCTCCTACGAGCAGTACTTC	CASSFLAASSYEQYF
TRBJ1-4	TRBV9	NA	many	TGTGCCAGCAGCGGAACCGGGGAAAAACTGTTTTTT	CASSGTGEKLFF
TRBJ2-4	TRBV21-1	NA	many	TGTGCCAGCAGCAAAGAGGCTAGCGGGGGCCGCATACAAAACATTCAGTACTTC	CASSKEASGGRIQNIQYF
TRBJ2-5	TRBV6-1	TRBD2	many	TGTGCCAGCAGTGGACTAGCGGGGGGTCGGGAGACCCAGTACTTC	CASSGLAGGRETQYF
TRBJ2-7	TRBV7-2	TRBD1	many	TGTGCCAGCAGCATCAGGCCCCCGGGACAGGGTCACGAGCAGTACTTC	CASSIRPPGQGHEQYF
TRBJ2-3	TRBV5-1	TRBD1	many	TGCGCCAGCAGCTTAGACAGGGAGAGGGATACGCAGTATTTT	CASSLDRERDTQYF
TRBJ2-1	TRBV20-1	NA	many	TGCAGTGCTAGAGCAGTTTTTGAGGTCAATGAGCAGTTCTTC	CSARAVFEVNEQFF
TRBJ2-1	TRBV20-1	TRBD1	few	TGCAGTGTGCGATGGGGCAGGGGGCTATATGGTGAGCAGTTCTTC	CSVRWGRGLYGEQFF
TRBJ1-4	TRBV3-1	NA	NA	TGTGCCAGCAGCCAAGAGGGAGTCGGAAAACTGTTTTTT	CASSQEGVGKLFF